The rows below give T cell receptor beta chains drawn from one sample of a study of T cell repertoires in cytomegalovirus infection. TCRdb independently ran MiXCR on the reads; one entry per CDR3 protein. The sample lists 560,000 or so distinct CDR3 sequences; 16% were seen once. Sequencing input: CD8+ T cells from PBMCs. The receptors originated from a human donor in good health (CMV status not recorded). Some clones in this sample may be carry-over from other donors' samples. Both conserved end residues are part of each CDR3. The D gene is left open where the match is weak. Clone size is given for some rows only: seen once, a few or many times, or a class if the clone is expanded.

>TRBV11-2|TRBD1|many|TRBJ2-5
TGTGCCAGCAGCTTAGGACAGGGGGGAGGGCAAGAGACCCAGTACTTC
CASSLGQGGGQETQYF
>TRBV28|TRBD2|many|TRBJ2-3
TGTGCCAGCAGTTTATTGGCGGGAGCGACCACAGATACGCAGTATTTT
CASSLLAGATTDTQYF
>TRBV6-1|.|few|TRBJ2-1
TGTGCCAGCAAAGTAGCGGTGACCTACAATGAGCAGTTCTTC
CASKVAVTYNEQFF
>TRBV9|TRBD1|.|TRBJ1-3
TGTGCCAGCAGCGCTCGACCATATACCGGGACAGCAGGAAACACCATATATTTT
CASSARPYTGTAGNTIYF
>TRBV7-2|.|many|TRBJ1-5
TGTGCCAGCAGCTTAGGTGGGGGGCTAAGCAATCAGCCCCAGCATTTT
CASSLGGGLSNQPQHF
>TRBV9|.|.|TRBJ1-3
TGTGCCAGCAGCGCCCGTGGGGGGACGTTCTCTGGAAACACCATATATTTT
CASSARGGTFSGNTIYF
>TRBV20-1|TRBD2|many|TRBJ2-5
TGCAGTGCTAGCGGGACTAGCGGGAGGGCCCCAGAGACCCAGTACTTC
CSASGTSGRAPETQYF
>TRBV27|TRBD1|.|TRBJ1-6
TGTGCCAGCAGTCGAAACAGGGGTTCGCGTTCACCCCTCCACTTT
CASSRNRGSRSPLHF
>TRBV9|TRBD2|once|TRBJ2-5
TGTGCCAGCAGCCTCACGGGAGGGGCGACGGAGACCCAGTACTTC
CASSLTGGATETQYF
>TRBV7-2|.|many|TRBJ2-1
TGTGCCAGCAGCTTAGGACGACCCGTTGAGGAGCAGTTCTTC
CASSLGRPVEEQFF
>TRBV15|.|.|TRBJ2-5
TGTGCCACCAGCAACCCATGGGCCGGAGAGACCCAGTACTTC
CATSNPWAGETQYF
>TRBV20-1|TRBD2|.|TRBJ2-5
TGCAGTGCTAGAGATCCCCTAGTGACTAGCGGGATAGGAGAGACCCAGTACTTC
CSARDPLVTSGIGETQYF
>TRBV7-9|.|many|TRBJ1-6
TGTGCCAGCAGCCCGGAACTTAAGAATTCACCCCTCCACTTT
CASSPELKNSPLHF
>TRBV28|TRBD1|.|TRBJ1-6
TGTGCCAGCAGCTCAAGGACAGGGGAGTCCTATAATTCACCCCTCCACTTT
CASSSRTGESYNSPLHF
>TRBV5-4|.|many|TRBJ1-1
TGTGCCAGCAGCTCGACAGTTTGGATGAACACTGAAGCTTTCTTT
CASSSTVWMNTEAFF
>TRBV4-1|TRBD2|many|TRBJ2-7
TGCGCCAGCAGCCAAGTAGGGACTAGCGGGAGCTACGAGCAGTACTTC
CASSQVGTSGSYEQYF
>TRBV27|TRBD1|.|TRBJ1-3
TGTGCCAGCAGTCCCCGGACAGGGGCCGACTCTGGAAACACCATATATTTT
CASSPRTGADSGNTIYF
>TRBV5-6|TRBD1|.|TRBJ2-1
TGTGCCAGCAGCTTGGCCCGGGACAGGGTGTTCGATGAGCAGTTCTTC
CASSLARDRVFDEQFF
>TRBV7-9|.|many|TRBJ2-1
TGTGCCAGCAGCTTAGGGGGGGCGTTAAATGAGCAGTTCTTC
CASSLGGALNEQFF
>TRBV6-5|TRBD1|few|TRBJ1-1
TGTGCCAGCAGTTACTCTAGACAGGGTATAGCTTTCTTT
CASSYSRQGIAFF
>TRBV20-1|TRBD2|few|TRBJ2-4
TGCAGTGGCGATGTAGCGGGAGGGCCTATAACCAAAAACATTCAGTACTTC
CSGDVAGGPITKNIQYF
>TRBV4-1|.|many|TRBJ2-7
TGCGCCAGCAGCCCGTATCATTCTGTCCGGGGGATCAACGAGCAGTACTTC
CASSPYHSVRGINEQYF
>TRBV27|.|few|TRBJ1-1
TGTGCCAGCAGTTTAACCCTCTTCGTTCCAAGGGTACAGGGAGTCGCTGAAGCTTTCTTT
CASSLTLFVPRVQGVAEAFF
>TRBV6-1|.|many|TRBJ1-4
TGTGCCAGCAGTGAAATGGGGTGGAGGGGTGGGGAAAAACTGTTTTTT
CASSEMGWRGGEKLFF
>TRBV12-3/TRBV12-4|TRBD1|many|TRBJ1-3
TGTGCCAGCAGTTTAGCGTCGAAACAGGGGTCCACTGGAAACACCATATATTTT
CASSLASKQGSTGNTIYF
>TRBV2|.|few|TRBJ2-1
TGTGCCACCTCCGGGACGGAGCAGTTCTTC
CATSGTEQFF
>TRBV12-3/TRBV12-4|.|few|TRBJ1-2
TGTGCCAGCAGTTTGACGACAGCTTATGGCTACACCTTC
CASSLTTAYGYTF
>TRBV9|.|.|TRBJ2-6
TGTGCCAGCAGCGTAGCGGGCTCTGGGGCCAACGTCCTGACTTTC
CASSVAGSGANVLTF
>TRBV7-9|.|.|TRBJ2-2
TGTGCCAGCAGCTTACGGGACACTCCCGCCAGGGAGCTGTTTTTT
CASSLRDTPARELFF
>TRBV6-5|.|few|TRBJ1-1
TGTGCCAGCAGTACGATGGAGAACACTGAAGCTTTCTTT
CASSTMENTEAFF
>TRBV7-8|TRBD1|many|TRBJ1-4
TGTGCCAGCAGCCCAGGGACAGGGTGGGAAAAACTGTTTTTT
CASSPGTGWEKLFF
>TRBV20-1|.|.|TRBJ2-1
TGCAGTGCTAGAGAAGAGGGGCTTATGTACAATGAGCAGTTCTTC
CSAREEGLMYNEQFF
>TRBV4-1|TRBD1|many|TRBJ1-1
TGCGCCAGCAGCCAAGATCGCTACAGGGGGAACACTGAAGCTTTCTTT
CASSQDRYRGNTEAFF
>TRBV7-9|.|few|TRBJ1-4
TGTGCCAGCAGCGCGACCCGACTGGGTAATGAAAAACTGTTTTTT
CASSATRLGNEKLFF
>TRBV6-1|.|many|TRBJ2-2
TGTGCCAGCGCGGAAACCGGGGAGCTGTTTTTT
CASAETGELFF
>TRBV7-6|TRBD2|.|TRBJ2-2
TGTGCCAGCAGCCGCCGGGAGGGGGAAATGTCTGGCGGGGAGCTGTTTTTT
CASSRREGEMSGGELFF
>TRBV7-9|.|many|TRBJ2-3
TGTGCCAGCAGCATACCCGACCAAGATACGCAGTATTTT
CASSIPDQDTQYF
>TRBV7-3|.|many|TRBJ2-3
TGTGCCAGCAGCTCCCAGAGGGATACGCAGTATTTT
CASSSQRDTQYF
>TRBV11-2|.|.|TRBJ2-5
TGTGCCAGCAGCTTCAGTGAGGCCCAGTACTTC
CASSFSEAQYF
>TRBV2|.|.|TRBJ1-1
TGTGCCAGCAGTGAATTGGCGCTGTCTGAAGCTTTCTTT
CASSELALSEAFF
>TRBV20-1|TRBD2|.|TRBJ2-1
TGCAGTGCTTCTCCACCCGAATCACTAGCGACCTACAATGAGCAGTTCTTC
CSASPPESLATYNEQFF
>TRBV3-1|.|once|TRBJ1-4
TGTGCCAGCAGCCAACCCCGGACCCCGGAGGGCGAAAAACTGTTTTTT
CASSQPRTPEGEKLFF
>TRBV14|.|few|TRBJ2-7
TGTGCCAGCAGCCAAGATCAAGAAGGGGTTTTATCCTACGAGCAGTACTTC
CASSQDQEGVLSYEQYF
>TRBV12-3/TRBV12-4|.|.|TRBJ1-3
TGTGCCAGCAGTTTAGCCCCCGACATATCCTCTGGAAACACCATATATTTT
CASSLAPDISSGNTIYF